This TCR beta chain appears in the sequencing data of a study of shared clonotypes between healthy human individuals. Some clones are missing from TCRdb's copy, which holds only in-frame ones; the method was immunoSEQ multiplex PCR. The table includes about 2 million clones, over 85% detected once. Germline CDR1 SGHRS, CDR2 YFSETQ. This CDR3 has 16 amino acids. The ends were cut back, 0 bases at V and 2 bases at J, with 15 bases in the middle. Terminally differentiated effector memory CD45RA+ cells were excluded from the naive CD8 cells, which were CD45RO-negative and positively selected for CCR7. J is TRBJ2-7 and V is TRBV5-1; D is ambiguous. This receptor was identified in a man younger than 35 in good health. Sequencing was done on a sample of naive CD8+ T cells sorted from blood. The CDR3 DNA follows: TGCGCCAGCAGCTTGGGCCTCTTTTCCCCTCCCTACGAGCAGTACTTC. Translating gives CASSLGLFSPPYEQYF.